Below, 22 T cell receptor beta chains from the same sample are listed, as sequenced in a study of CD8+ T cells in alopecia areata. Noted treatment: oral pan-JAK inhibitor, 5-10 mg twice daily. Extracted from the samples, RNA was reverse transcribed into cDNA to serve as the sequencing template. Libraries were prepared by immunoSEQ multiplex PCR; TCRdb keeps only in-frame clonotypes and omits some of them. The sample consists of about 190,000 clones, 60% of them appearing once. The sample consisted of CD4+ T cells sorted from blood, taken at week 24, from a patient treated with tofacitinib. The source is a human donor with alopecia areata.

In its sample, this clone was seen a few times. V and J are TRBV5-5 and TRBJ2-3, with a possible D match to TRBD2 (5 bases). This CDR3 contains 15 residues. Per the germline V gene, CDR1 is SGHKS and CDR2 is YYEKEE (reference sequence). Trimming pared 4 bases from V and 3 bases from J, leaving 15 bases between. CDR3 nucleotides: TGTGCCAGCAGCCTGCGGGTCCCCCCGACAGATACGCAGTATTTT. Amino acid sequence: CASSLRVPPTDTQYF.

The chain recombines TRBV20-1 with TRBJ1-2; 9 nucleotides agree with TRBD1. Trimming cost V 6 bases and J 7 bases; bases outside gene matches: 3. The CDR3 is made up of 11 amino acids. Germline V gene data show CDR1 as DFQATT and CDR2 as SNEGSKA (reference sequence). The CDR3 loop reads CSAKQGAGYTF. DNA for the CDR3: TGCAGTGCCAAACAGGGGGCTGGCTACACCTTC.

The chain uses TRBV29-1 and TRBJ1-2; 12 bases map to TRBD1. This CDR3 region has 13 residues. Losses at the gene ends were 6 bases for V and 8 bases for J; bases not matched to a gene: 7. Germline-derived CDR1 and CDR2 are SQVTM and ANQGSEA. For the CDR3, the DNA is TGCAGCGTGGGGACAGGGGGCGGACACGGCTACACCTTC. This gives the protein CSVGTGGGHGYTF.

CDR3 sequence reads: CASSPGQNTEAFF. As DNA, the CDR3 is TGTGCCAGCAGCCCCGGACAGAACACTGAAGCTTTCTTT. This chain joins TRBV7-2 and TRBJ1-1, with a weak D call TRBD1 (5 bases). The germline V gene encodes CDR1 SGHTA and CDR2 FQGNSA. The CDR3 sequence is 13 residues long. Trimming took 5 bases from V and 1 from J, leaving 8 bases between them.

DNA for the CDR3: TGCGCCAGCAGCTTGGCCATAGGGCCTGAAAAACTGTTTTTT. Translation: CASSLAIGPEKLFF. The chain has TRBV5-1 and TRBJ1-4; D not certain. Germline V gene sequence: CDR1 SGHRS, CDR2 YFSETQ. V was shortened by 0 bases and J by 7 bases, with 10 bases between the two germline ends. The CDR3 consists of 14 residues.

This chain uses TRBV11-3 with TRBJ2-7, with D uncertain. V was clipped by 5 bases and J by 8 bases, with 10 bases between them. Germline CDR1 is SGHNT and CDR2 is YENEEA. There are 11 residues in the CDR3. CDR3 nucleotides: TGTGCCAGCAGCGTCGAAGGACAGCAGTACTTC. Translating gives CASSVEGQQYF. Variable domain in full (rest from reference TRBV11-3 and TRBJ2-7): EAGVVQSPRYKIIEKKQPVAFWCNPISGHNTLYWYLQNLGQGPELLIRYENEEAVDDSQLPKDRFSAERLKGVDSTLKIQPAELGDSAVYLCASSVEGQQYFGPGTRLTVT.

CDR3 amino acids: CSGERGRNTQYF. The CDR3 region has the DNA TGCAGCGGAGAGCGGGGGAGGAATACGCAGTATTTT. The genes are TRBV29-1 and TRBJ2-3, with 8 bases matching TRBD2. Germline loops: CDR1 SQVTM, CDR2 ANQGSEA. The CDR3 runs 12 residues. V was pared by 7 bases and J by 7 bases, with 7 bases of the junction left unmatched.

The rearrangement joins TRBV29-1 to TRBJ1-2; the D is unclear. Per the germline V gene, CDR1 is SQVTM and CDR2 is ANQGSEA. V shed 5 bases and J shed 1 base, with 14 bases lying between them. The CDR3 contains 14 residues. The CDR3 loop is CSVSTVLVNYGYTF. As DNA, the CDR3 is TGCAGCGTTTCCACCGTGTTAGTTAACTATGGCTACACCTTC.

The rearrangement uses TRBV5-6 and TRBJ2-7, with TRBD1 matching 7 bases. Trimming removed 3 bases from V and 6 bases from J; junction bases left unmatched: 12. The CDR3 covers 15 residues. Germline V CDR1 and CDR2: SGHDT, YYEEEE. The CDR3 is CASSSSHRGGSEQYF. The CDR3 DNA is TGTGCCAGCAGCTCCTCCCACAGGGGTGGGAGCGAGCAGTACTTC.

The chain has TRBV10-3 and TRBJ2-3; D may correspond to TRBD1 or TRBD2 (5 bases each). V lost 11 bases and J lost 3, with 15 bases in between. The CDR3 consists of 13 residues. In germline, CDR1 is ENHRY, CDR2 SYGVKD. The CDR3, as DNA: TGTGCCTCCGTCCGGGACCCAACAGATACGCAGTATTTT. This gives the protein CASVRDPTDTQYF.

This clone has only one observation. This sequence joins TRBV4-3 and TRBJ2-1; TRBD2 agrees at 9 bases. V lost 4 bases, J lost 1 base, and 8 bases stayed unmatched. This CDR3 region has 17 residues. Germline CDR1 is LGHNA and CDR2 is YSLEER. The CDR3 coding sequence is TGCGCCAGCAGCCGAGAGATAACTAGCGGGTCCTACAATGAGCAGTTCTTC. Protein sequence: CASSREITSGSYNEQFF.

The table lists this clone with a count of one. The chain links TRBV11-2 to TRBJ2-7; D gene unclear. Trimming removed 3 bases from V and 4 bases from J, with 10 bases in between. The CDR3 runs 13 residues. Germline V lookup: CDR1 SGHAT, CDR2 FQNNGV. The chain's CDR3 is CASSLFSNYEQYF. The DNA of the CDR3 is TGTGCCAGCAGCTTGTTCTCGAATTACGAGCAGTACTTC.

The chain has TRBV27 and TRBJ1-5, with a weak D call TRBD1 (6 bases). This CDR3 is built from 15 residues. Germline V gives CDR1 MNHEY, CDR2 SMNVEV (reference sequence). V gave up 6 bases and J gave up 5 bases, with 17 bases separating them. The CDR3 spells CASRASYREDQPQHF. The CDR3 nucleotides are TGTGCCAGCAGGGCGTCCTACAGGGAGGATCAGCCCCAGCATTTT.

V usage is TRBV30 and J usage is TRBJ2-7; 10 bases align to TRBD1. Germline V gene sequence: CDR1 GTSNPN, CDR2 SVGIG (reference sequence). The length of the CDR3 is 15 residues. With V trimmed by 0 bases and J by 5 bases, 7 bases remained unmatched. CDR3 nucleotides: TGTGCCTGGAGTGTACATTGGGACAGGGGTCACGAGCAGTACTTC. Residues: CAWSVHWDRGHEQYF.

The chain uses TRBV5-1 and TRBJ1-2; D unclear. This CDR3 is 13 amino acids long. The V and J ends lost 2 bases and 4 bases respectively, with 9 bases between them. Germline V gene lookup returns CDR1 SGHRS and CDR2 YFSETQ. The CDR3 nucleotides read TGCGCCAGCAGCTTCGAGGCGTTCTATGGCTACACCTTC. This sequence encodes CASSFEAFYGYTF. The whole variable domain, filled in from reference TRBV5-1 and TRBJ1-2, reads KAGVTQTPRYLIKTRGQQVTLSCSPISGHRSVSWYQQTPGQGLQFLFEYFSETQRNKGNFPGRFSGRQFSNSRSEMNVSTLELGDSALYLCASSFEAFYGYTFGSGTRLTVV.

This chain's CDR3 is CASSAGSGAYEQYF. In nucleotides, the CDR3 is TGCGCCAGCTCCGCGGGGAGTGGGGCCTACGAGCAGTACTTC. The chain has TRBV4-3 and TRBJ2-7, with a possible D match to TRBD2 (6 bases). The V end was cut by 8 bases, the J end by 2 bases, with 16 bases between. This CDR3 has 14 amino acids. Germline CDR1 reads LGHNA; CDR2 reads YSLEER.

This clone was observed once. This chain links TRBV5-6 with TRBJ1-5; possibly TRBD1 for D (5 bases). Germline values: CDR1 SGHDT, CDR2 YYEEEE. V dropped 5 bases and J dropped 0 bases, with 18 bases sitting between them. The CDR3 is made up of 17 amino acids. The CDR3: CASSLRQGAPSNQPQHF. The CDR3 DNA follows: TGTGCCAGCAGTCTACGACAAGGGGCACCTAGCAATCAGCCCCAGCATTTT.

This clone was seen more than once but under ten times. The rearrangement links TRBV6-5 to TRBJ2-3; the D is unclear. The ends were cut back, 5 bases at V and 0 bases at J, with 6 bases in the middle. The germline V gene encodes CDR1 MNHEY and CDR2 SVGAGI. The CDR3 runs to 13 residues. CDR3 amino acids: CASSAVSTDTQYF. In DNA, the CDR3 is TGTGCCAGCAGTGCTGTTAGCACAGATACGCAGTATTTT.

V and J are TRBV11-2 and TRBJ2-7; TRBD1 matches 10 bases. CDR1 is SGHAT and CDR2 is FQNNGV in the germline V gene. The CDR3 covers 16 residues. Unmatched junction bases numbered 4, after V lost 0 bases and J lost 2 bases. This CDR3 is CASSLEPGQGTYEQYF. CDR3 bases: TGTGCCAGCAGCTTAGAACCGGGACAGGGGACCTACGAGCAGTACTTC.

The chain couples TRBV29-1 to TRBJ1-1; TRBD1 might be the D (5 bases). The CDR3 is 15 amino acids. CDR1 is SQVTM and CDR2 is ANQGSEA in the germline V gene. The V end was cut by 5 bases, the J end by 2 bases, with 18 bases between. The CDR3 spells CSVTRDPGGNTEAFF. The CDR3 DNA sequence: TGCAGCGTTACCCGGGACCCCGGAGGTAACACTGAAGCTTTCTTT.

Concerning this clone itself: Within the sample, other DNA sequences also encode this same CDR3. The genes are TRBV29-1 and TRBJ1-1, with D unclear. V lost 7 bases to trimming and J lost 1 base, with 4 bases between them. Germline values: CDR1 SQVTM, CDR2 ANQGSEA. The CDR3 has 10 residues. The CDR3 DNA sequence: TGCAGCGCGGAGAACACTGAAGCTTTCTTT. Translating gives CSAENTEAFF. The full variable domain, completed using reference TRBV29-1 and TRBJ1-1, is SAVISQKPSRDICQRGTSLTIQCQVDSQVTMMFWYRQQPGQSLTLIATANQGSEATYESGFVIDKFPISRPNLTFSTLTVSNMSPEDSSIYLCSAENTEAFFGQGTRLTVV.

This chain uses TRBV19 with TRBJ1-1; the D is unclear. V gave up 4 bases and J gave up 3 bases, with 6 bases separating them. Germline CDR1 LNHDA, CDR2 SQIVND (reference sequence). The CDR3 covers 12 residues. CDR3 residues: CASSTRYTEAFF. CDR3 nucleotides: TGTGCCAGTAGTACCCGATACACTGAAGCTTTCTTT.